The clone carrying this T cell receptor beta chain was observed a handful of times. Methods used by the authors: Amplification from reference gene primers served as the basis for estimated nucleated cell counts. Profiled with immunoSEQ multiplex PCR; TCRdb holds only in-frame clones, not every one. V and J calls plus clone size are reproduced from that table; the DNA served to infer D and trimming. The sample consists of roughly 380,000 clones, 70% to 85% of them appearing once. The data belong to a study of blood T cell repertoires in COVID-19. Study details: The United States, Italy and Spain supplied acute and convalescent COVID-19 samples. Sources were T cells, B-cell-depleted T cells, or PBMCs; the material itself was cDNA or gDNA.

The CDR3 spans 15 residues. Material for sequencing was peripheral blood. The V and J genes are TRBV21-1 and TRBJ2-7; the table's D call, TRBD1, was not checked against the DNA. TRBV21-1 is a pseudogene segment. The clonotype originates from a human donor with acute or convalescent COVID-19. The donor label of this sample is uncertain. The CDR3 is CASSIPGQGNNEQYF. DNA for the CDR3: TGTGCCAGCAGCATCCCGGGACAGGGGAACAACGAGCAGTACTTC.